This T cell receptor beta chain comes out of a study of T cell repertoires in cytomegalovirus infection. TCRdb itself ran the reads through MiXCR, one entry per CDR3 protein. The data show about 570,000 distinct CDR3 sequences, 40% seen once. Details on this clonotype: Antigen: not known.

In germline, CDR1 is SQVTM, CDR2 ANQGSEA. This CDR3 has 16 residues. The V and J ends lost 3 bases and 4 bases respectively, with 21 bases between them. Study-level results: It was HLA-C-restricted CMV-specific TCR beta clonotypes that dominated the response ex vivo.

This chain connects TRBV29-1 to TRBJ2-5, with D maybe TRBD2 (6 bases). The source is a human donor in good health (CMV status not recorded). Some clones in this sample may be carry-over from other donors' samples. The sample was cultured PBMCs, taken from culture after CMV antigen stimulation. The CDR3 here is CSVESTDYRRGETQYF. In DNA, the CDR3 is TGCAGCGTTGAGTCCACGGACTATCGGCGGGGAGAGACCCAGTACTTC. Variable domain in full (rest from reference TRBV29-1 and TRBJ2-5): SAVISQKPSRDICQRGTSLTIQCQVDSQVTMMFWYRQQPGQSLTLIATANQGSEATYESGFVIDKFPISRPNLTFSTLTVSNMSPEDSSIYLCSVESTDYRRGETQYFGPGTRLLVL.